These 16 T cell receptor beta chains share one sample of origin, sequenced in a study of blood T cell repertoires in COVID-19. Sequencing used immunoSEQ multiplex PCR; TCRdb keeps in-frame clones, though not all of them. The sample lists roughly 160,000 clones, almost 85% occurring once. The sample comprised peripheral blood. These receptors came from a man younger than 35 with active or convalescent COVID-19.

This chain links TRBV11-3 with TRBJ2-7; TRBD1 matches 7 bases. The J segment lost 2 bases and the V segment lost 5 bases, leaving 12 bases of the junction unmatched. This CDR3 is built from 16 residues. Germline CDR1 reads SGHNT; CDR2 reads YENEEA. CDR3 in amino acids: CASSLVGGEGPYEQYF. The CDR3 DNA reads TGTGCCAGCAGCCTAGTAGGGGGCGAGGGCCCCTACGAGCAGTACTTC.

This chain joins TRBV5-1 and TRBJ2-1, with TRBD2 matching over 10 bases. Germline CDR1 reads SGHRS; CDR2 reads YFSETQ. This CDR3 comprises 17 residues. Losses at the gene ends were 0 bases for V and 9 bases for J; bases not matched to a gene: 12. This CDR3 reads CASSLGFLAGALGEQFF. The CDR3 DNA is TGCGCCAGCAGCTTGGGGTTTCTAGCGGGAGCGTTGGGTGAGCAGTTCTTC.

This clone is a singleton in its sample. This rearrangement joins TRBV25-1 to TRBJ1-2; D is ambiguous. V gave up 3 bases and J gave up 5 bases, with 13 bases separating them. The CDR3 extends over 14 amino acids. Germline CDR1 reads MGHDK; CDR2 reads SYGVNS. The CDR3 DNA reads as TGTGCCAGCAGTGATGCCGGGGTAAAGTATGGCTACACCTTC. Amino acids: CASSDAGVKYGYTF.

The genes are TRBV9 and TRBJ2-7; D might be TRBD2 (6 bases). Trimming pared 0 bases from V and 2 bases from J, leaving 12 bases between. The length of the CDR3 is 15 residues. Looked up from germline, CDR1 is SGDLS and CDR2 is YYNGEE. The CDR3 sequence: CASSVDSGPPYEQYF. DNA of the CDR3: TGTGCCAGCAGCGTAGATAGCGGACCTCCCTACGAGCAGTACTTC.

The chain has TRBV15 and TRBJ1-6; D remains ambiguous. Germline CDR1 reads LNHNV; CDR2 reads YYDKDF (reference sequence). The CDR3 has 17 residues. V lost 0 bases to trimming and J lost 0 bases, with 9 bases between them. CDR3 sequence (DNA): TGTGCCACCAGCAGAGATTCGACAAGCTCCTATAATTCACCCCTCCACTTT. Translation: CATSRDSTSSYNSPLHF.

J is TRBJ2-1 and V is TRBV29-1, with 9 bases identical to TRBD2. The germline V gene has CDR1 SQVTM and CDR2 ANQGSEA. V was pared by 1 base and J by 5 bases, with 9 bases of the junction left unmatched. This CDR3 contains 16 residues. CDR3 region: CSVEGLAGGLNNEQFF. The CDR3 coding sequence is TGCAGCGTTGAAGGTTTGGCGGGGGGGCTCAACAATGAGCAGTTCTTC.

The gene calls are TRBV10-3 and TRBJ2-7, with D possibly being TRBD2 (6 bases). Deletions cut 10 bases from V and 5 bases from J, with 12 bases between. Germline lookup yields CDR1 ENHRY and CDR2 SYGVKD. The CDR3 spans 11 residues. The CDR3, as DNA: TGTGCCACCGCCACGGGGGACGAGCAGTACTTC. As protein: CATATGDEQYF.

The chain links TRBV18 to TRBJ1-5, with D perhaps matching TRBD1 (6 bases). Trimming pared 6 bases from V and 4 bases from J, leaving 13 bases between. Germline V gene lookup returns CDR1 KGHSH and CDR2 LQKENI. This CDR3 has 14 residues. As DNA, the CDR3 is TGTGCCAGCTCCTCGCAGGGGTCGAATCAGCCCCAGCATTTT. This translates into CASSSQGSNQPQHF.

This clone has just one count. The chain joins TRBV5-4 to TRBJ2-1; 14 bases are shared with TRBD2. The CDR3 totals 15 residues. Germline V gives CDR1 SGHNT, CDR2 YYREEE (reference sequence). V was clipped by 5 bases and J by 5 bases; unmatched bases: 3. CDR3 residues: CASSPGLAGDNEQFF. CDR3 sequence (DNA): TGTGCCAGCAGTCCGGGACTAGCGGGGGACAATGAGCAGTTCTTC.

This clone has more than one count but fewer than ten. V is TRBV12-3 or TRBV12-4 and J is TRBJ1-4, with TRBD1 matching 8 bases. The junction had 7 bases not matched to a gene; V was cut back by 5 bases and J by 11 bases. The CDR3 totals 13 residues. CDR3: CASSRADRAKLFF. The CDR3 DNA follows: TGTGCCAGCAGTCGAGCGGACAGGGCGAAACTGTTTTTT.

This clone has more than one count but fewer than ten. The rearrangement joins TRBV27 to TRBJ2-1, with 13 bases lining up with TRBD2. The length of the CDR3 is 17 residues. Germline-derived CDR1 and CDR2 are MNHEY and SMNVEV (reference sequence). J gave up 4 bases and V 8 bases, and 11 bases lay outside the gene matches. The CDR3 here is CASQSLRGLAGYNEQFF. In nucleotides, the CDR3 is TGTGCCAGCCAGAGTTTAAGGGGACTAGCGGGGTACAATGAGCAGTTCTTC.

The V call is TRBV7-2, the J call TRBJ2-2; TRBD2 matches 10 bases. The CDR3 is made up of 17 amino acids. Germline CDR1 SGHTA, CDR2 FQGNSA. V trimming: 5 bases; J trimming: 3 bases; junction bases outside the gene matches: 9. The CDR3 is CASSRSGGAVYTGELFF. CDR3 in DNA: TGTGCCAGCAGCCGGAGCGGGGGGGCGGTATACACCGGGGAGCTGTTTTTT.

The rearrangement links TRBV18 to TRBJ2-2; 9 bases fit TRBD1. This CDR3 comprises 15 residues. Germline V gives CDR1 KGHSH, CDR2 LQKENI. Trimming removed 5 bases from V and 4 bases from J; junction bases left unmatched: 5. The DNA for the CDR3 is TGTGCCAGCTCATGGACAGGGGAGAGCACCGGGGAGCTGTTTTTT. Its protein is CASSWTGESTGELFF.

The CDR3 loop is CASSPVGVEETQYF. The DNA for the CDR3 is TGTGCCAGCTCACCAGTTGGAGTAGAAGAGACCCAGTACTTC. The chain recombines TRBV18 with TRBJ2-5; no clear D. Looked up from germline, CDR1 is KGHSH and CDR2 is LQKENI. V was shortened by 2 bases and J by 3 bases, with 10 bases between the two germline ends. CDR3 length equals 14 residues.

This chain links TRBV7-2 with TRBJ1-1; 7 nucleotides agree with TRBD1. Germline-derived CDR1 and CDR2 are SGHTA and FQGNSA. The length of the CDR3 is 15 residues. V dropped 3 bases and J dropped 4; count of bases not matched to a gene: 8. The CDR3 nucleotides are TGTGCCAGCAGCTTTCAAGGGGGCGCTATCACTGAAGCTTTCTTT. It translates to CASSFQGGAITEAFF.

This chain uses TRBV2 with TRBJ2-3; perhaps TRBD2 as D (7 bases). V lost 3 bases and J lost 4, with 17 bases in between. CDR1 is SNHLY, CDR2 FYNNEI, per germline. This CDR3 contains 16 residues. The CDR3 region is CASSDLGGGLPDTQYF. The CDR3 nucleotides are TGTGCCAGCAGTGACCTTGGGGGGGGCCTTCCAGATACGCAGTATTTT.